This T cell receptor beta chain was captured by sequencing in a study of shared clonotypes between healthy human individuals. Germline trimming cut 1 base from V and 2 bases from J; bases unmatched to any gene: 2. CDR3 size: 16 residues. The V gene's germline CDR1 is SEHNR and CDR2 FQNEAQ (reference sequence). Notes on this clone: At the DNA level, this CDR3 is encoded by other sequences in the same sample as well.

Libraries were prepared by immunoSEQ multiplex PCR; TCRdb keeps only in-frame clonotypes and omits some of them. The repertoire holds a few hundred thousand clones, with approximately 96% as singletons. The clonotype originates from a man aged 25-45 years in good health. This sequence joins TRBV7-9 and TRBJ2-3; TRBD2 matches 11 bases. The sample comprised memory CD8+ T cells sorted from blood. The subset denotes: CD45RO+ cells pooled with CCR7-negative TemRA cells. Here the CDR3 DNA reads TGTGCCAGCAGCTTAGGGACTAGCGGGTCCACAGATACGCAGTATTTT. Amino acids: CASSLGTSGSTDTQYF.